This T cell receptor (beta chain) emerged from a study of control samples from healthy donors and cancer patients. Looked up from germline, CDR1 is SGHRS and CDR2 is YFSETQ. V lost 5 bases to trimming and J lost 2 bases, with 10 bases between them. The CDR3 runs to 13 residues. Profiling relied on immunoSEQ multiplex PCR, and the TCRdb table lists in-frame clones only, not all of them. There are 150,000 or so clones in the sample; more than 85% occur only once, and 5.8% lies in the top ten. Sequencing was performed on blood. The clonotype comes from a young man in good health. This chain joins TRBV5-1 and TRBJ1-1, with no clear D. The CDR3 protein is CASSRVGNTEAFF. The CDR3 region has the DNA TGCGCCAGCAGTAGGGTTGGTAACACTGAAGCTTTCTTT. The entire variable domain, with the rest obtained from reference TRBV5-1 and TRBJ1-1, is as follows: KAGVTQTPRYLIKTRGQQVTLSCSPISGHRSVSWYQQTPGQGLQFLFEYFSETQRNKGNFPGRFSGRQFSNSRSEMNVSTLELGDSALYLCASSRVGNTEAFFGQGTRLTVV.